This T cell receptor (beta chain) was sequenced in a study of blood T cell repertoires in COVID-19. Across the study: There were acute and convalescent COVID-19 samples, and they came from the United States, Italy and Spain. Sources were T cells, B-cell-depleted T cells, or PBMCs; the material itself was cDNA or gDNA.

In the study's own analysis: Researchers report that nucleated cell counts were estimated from reference gene primer amplification. Using immunoSEQ multiplex PCR, the repertoire was profiled, and TCRdb retains in-frame clones only, with some absent. V and J calls and clone size come straight from that table; D and trimming were deduced from the DNA. This table holds 140,000 or so clones, roughly 79% found once. This CDR3 comprises 16 residues. Germline V gives CDR1 SGHRS, CDR2 YFSETQ. V trimming: 2 bases; J trimming: 3 bases; junction bases outside the gene matches: 9. The chain joins TRBV5-1 to TRBJ1-2; 8 positions agree with TRBD1. The source of this sequence is a human donor in a cohort sampled during active COVID-19. Sequencing used peripheral blood. CDR3 coding DNA: TGCGCCAGCAGCTTTGCGGCCACAGGGGGTGACTATGGCTACACCTTC. Protein: CASSFAATGGDYGYTF.